The sequence of this T cell receptor (beta chain) was determined in a study of blood T cell repertoires in COVID-19. Germline V gene data show CDR1 as SGHRS and CDR2 as YFSETQ. The CDR3 loop spans 13 amino acids. V lost 1 base and J 11 bases, leaving 13 bases between the germline ends. Profiled with immunoSEQ multiplex PCR; TCRdb holds only in-frame clones, not every one. This table has about 160,000 clones, 80% to 90% appearing once. The receptor was derived from a woman aged 45-65 years who had recovered from COVID-19. This chain joins TRBV5-1 and TRBJ1-5; D gene unclear. The sequencing sample was made of PBMCs or T cells enriched from blood (not recorded which). The CDR3 DNA follows: TGCGCCAGCAGCTTGAAAGTGGACGGGGCCCAGCATTTT. Its protein product is CASSLKVDGAQHF.